The rows below give T cell receptor beta chains drawn from one sample of a study of blood T cell repertoires in COVID-19. The data were produced by immunoSEQ multiplex PCR, yet TCRdb's version contains in-frame clones alone and is incomplete. The table has about 400,000 clones, about 88% seen once. What was sequenced was peripheral blood. The receptors here all came from a human donor in a cohort sampled during active COVID-19. Both conserved end residues are part of each CDR3. Each record gives: J gene, D gene, clone size, V gene, CDR3 DNA, CDR3 protein. A D gene is named only where the DNA matches it firmly. Clone sizes are given selectively: once, few, many, or a class where the clone is expanded.

j_call: TRBJ1-2
d_call: -
clone_size: -
v_call: TRBV19
cdr3_nt: TGTGCCAGTAGTATATTTGAGGGAGACTATGGCTACACCTTC
cdr3_aa: CASSIFEGDYGYTF

j_call: TRBJ1-4
d_call: TRBD1
clone_size: -
v_call: TRBV5-1
cdr3_nt: TGCGCCAGCAGCTGGGGTCCCCAGACAGGGGGTCGAGGAACTAATGAAAAACTGTTTTTT
cdr3_aa: CASSWGPQTGGRGTNEKLFF

j_call: TRBJ2-2
d_call: -
clone_size: -
v_call: TRBV3-1/TRBV3-2
cdr3_nt: TGTGCCAGCAGCCAGGTAGCAACCGGGGAGCTGTTTTTT
cdr3_aa: CASSQVATGELFF

j_call: TRBJ2-7
d_call: -
clone_size: -
v_call: TRBV19
cdr3_nt: TGTGCCAGTAGTATAGGGCAGGCAGCTACCTACGAGCAGTACTTC
cdr3_aa: CASSIGQAATYEQYF

j_call: TRBJ1-2
d_call: -
clone_size: once
v_call: TRBV5-1
cdr3_nt: TGCGCCAGCAGCTTGGAGGGGAACAACTATGGCTACACCTTC
cdr3_aa: CASSLEGNNYGYTF

j_call: TRBJ1-2
d_call: -
clone_size: -
v_call: TRBV6-4
cdr3_nt: TGTGCCAGCAGTGACTCAGGGGTTGGTGGTGGCTACACCTTC
cdr3_aa: CASSDSGVGGGYTF

j_call: TRBJ1-5
d_call: TRBD1
clone_size: -
v_call: TRBV5-1
cdr3_nt: TGCGCCAGCAGCCTGGGGACAGGTGGTCAGCCCCAGCATTTT
cdr3_aa: CASSLGTGGQPQHF

j_call: TRBJ1-3
d_call: -
clone_size: few
v_call: TRBV5-1
cdr3_nt: TGCGCCAGCAGCTTGGCAGGTGGTGGAAACACCATATATTTT
cdr3_aa: CASSLAGGGNTIYF

j_call: TRBJ1-5
d_call: TRBD1
clone_size: -
v_call: TRBV19
cdr3_nt: TGTGCCAGTATCCCGGCATTCCGACAGGGGGGTCAGCCCCAGCATTTT
cdr3_aa: CASIPAFRQGGQPQHF

j_call: TRBJ2-1
d_call: TRBD2
clone_size: -
v_call: TRBV9
cdr3_nt: TGTGCCAGCAGCCCAGGGACTAGCGGGATTGAGCAGTTCTTC
cdr3_aa: CASSPGTSGIEQFF

j_call: TRBJ2-7
d_call: TRBD2
clone_size: -
v_call: TRBV10-3
cdr3_nt: TGTGCCATCAGTGGCGGCCTAGCGGTCGGAGAGCAGTACTTC
cdr3_aa: CAISGGLAVGEQYF

j_call: TRBJ2-3
d_call: -
clone_size: -
v_call: TRBV5-1
cdr3_nt: TGCGCCAGCAGCTTGGGTAGCCTCACAGATACGCAGTATTTT
cdr3_aa: CASSLGSLTDTQYF

j_call: TRBJ2-6
d_call: -
clone_size: -
v_call: TRBV5-1
cdr3_nt: TGCGCCAGCAGCTCTCGGGACGGGGGTATCGGGGCCAACGTCCTGACTTTC
cdr3_aa: CASSSRDGGIGANVLTF

j_call: TRBJ1-3
d_call: -
clone_size: -
v_call: TRBV19
cdr3_nt: TGTGCCAGTAGTATTCACTTCGAGCGGGACACCATATATTTT
cdr3_aa: CASSIHFERDTIYF

j_call: TRBJ2-6
d_call: -
clone_size: -
v_call: TRBV5-4
cdr3_nt: TGTGCCAGCAGCTTGCTAGGGTGGATGGCGGGACCCTCTGGGGCCAACGTCCTGACTTTC
cdr3_aa: CASSLLGWMAGPSGANVLTF

j_call: TRBJ2-7
d_call: TRBD1
clone_size: -
v_call: TRBV24-1
cdr3_nt: TGTGCCACCAGTGGCCCCGGACAGGGTTTAACCTACGAGCAGTACTTC
cdr3_aa: CATSGPGQGLTYEQYF

j_call: TRBJ1-4
d_call: -
clone_size: -
v_call: TRBV6-5
cdr3_nt: TGTGCCAGCAGTTACTCCGGTGAAAAACTGTTTTTT
cdr3_aa: CASSYSGEKLFF

j_call: TRBJ2-6
d_call: TRBD1
clone_size: -
v_call: TRBV2
cdr3_nt: TGTGCCAGCCGGGACAGGGGTGCGTCTGGGGCCAACGTCCTGACTTTC
cdr3_aa: CASRDRGASGANVLTF

j_call: TRBJ2-1
d_call: -
clone_size: -
v_call: TRBV15
cdr3_nt: TGTGCCACCAGCAGAACGCAGGGACTGGGGCACAATGAGCAGTTCTTC
cdr3_aa: CATSRTQGLGHNEQFF

j_call: TRBJ1-1
d_call: TRBD1
clone_size: few
v_call: TRBV5-6
cdr3_nt: TGTGCCAGCAGCTTAGGACAGGGAGCTGAAGCTTTCTTT
cdr3_aa: CASSLGQGAEAFF

j_call: TRBJ2-1
d_call: TRBD2
clone_size: -
v_call: TRBV6-6
cdr3_nt: TGTGCCAGCAGGCCAGCGGGGGAAGTGAGATCTGAGCAGTTCTTC
cdr3_aa: CASRPAGEVRSEQFF

j_call: TRBJ2-1
d_call: -
clone_size: -
v_call: TRBV7-2
cdr3_nt: TGTGCCAGCAGCTTATTGTCGTCTAGCGCGCAGAGCTCCTACAATGAGCAGTTCTTC
cdr3_aa: CASSLLSSSAQSSYNEQFF

j_call: TRBJ1-3
d_call: -
clone_size: -
v_call: TRBV6-6
cdr3_nt: TGTGCCAGCAGTTACGGCGGGAGCTCTGGAAACACCATATATTTT
cdr3_aa: CASSYGGSSGNTIYF

j_call: TRBJ1-2
d_call: TRBD1
clone_size: -
v_call: TRBV19
cdr3_nt: TGTGCCAGTAAGGGCCAGGGGGGAACAGGGACGGGCTATGGCTACACCTTC
cdr3_aa: CASKGQGGTGTGYGYTF

j_call: TRBJ1-1
d_call: -
clone_size: -
v_call: TRBV2
cdr3_nt: TGTGCCAGCAGTGCGGTGGTTGGGCAGGTTCGAGCTTTCTTT
cdr3_aa: CASSAVVGQVRAFF

j_call: TRBJ2-2
d_call: TRBD1
clone_size: -
v_call: TRBV5-5
cdr3_nt: TGTGCCAGCAGCTTGTGGGACAGTTCGAACACCGGGGAGCTGTTTTTT
cdr3_aa: CASSLWDSSNTGELFF

j_call: TRBJ1-1
d_call: -
clone_size: -
v_call: TRBV24-1
cdr3_nt: TGTGCCACCAGTGATGCCGGTAACACTGAAGCTTTCTTT
cdr3_aa: CATSDAGNTEAFF

j_call: TRBJ1-6
d_call: -
clone_size: -
v_call: TRBV7-2
cdr3_nt: TGTGCCAGCAGCTTAGCCTCCGGGGGGACTAATTCACCCCTCCACTTT
cdr3_aa: CASSLASGGTNSPLHF

j_call: TRBJ2-1
d_call: TRBD1
clone_size: -
v_call: TRBV9
cdr3_nt: TGTGCCAGCAGCGTGAGGCCCGGGACAGGGATGAATGAGCAGTTCTTC
cdr3_aa: CASSVRPGTGMNEQFF

j_call: TRBJ1-2
d_call: -
clone_size: once
v_call: TRBV15
cdr3_nt: TGTGCCACCAGCAGAGATCGGGGGAGCTTCTATGGCTACACCTTC
cdr3_aa: CATSRDRGSFYGYTF

j_call: TRBJ1-1
d_call: -
clone_size: -
v_call: TRBV7-9
cdr3_nt: TGTGCCAGCAGTCAGAGCGGGGCGGGGGCCGAAGCTTTCTTT
cdr3_aa: CASSQSGAGAEAFF

j_call: TRBJ1-2
d_call: -
clone_size: -
v_call: TRBV5-5
cdr3_nt: TGTGCCAGCAGCCCCCTGGGCGGGAACTATGGCTACACCTTC
cdr3_aa: CASSPLGGNYGYTF

j_call: TRBJ2-5
d_call: -
clone_size: once
v_call: TRBV27
cdr3_nt: TGTGCCAGCAGTTTCTCTCGAGGGCGGGAGACCCAGTACTTC
cdr3_aa: CASSFSRGRETQYF

j_call: TRBJ2-7
d_call: -
clone_size: once
v_call: TRBV24-1
cdr3_nt: TGTGCCACCAGTGACCCACACATTGAAGATTACGAGCAGTACTTC
cdr3_aa: CATSDPHIEDYEQYF

j_call: TRBJ2-1
d_call: -
clone_size: -
v_call: TRBV30
cdr3_nt: TGTGCCTGGGGCGGGGTGAGCTCCTACAATGAGCAGTTCTTC
cdr3_aa: CAWGGVSSYNEQFF

j_call: TRBJ2-7
d_call: TRBD2
clone_size: -
v_call: TRBV27
cdr3_nt: TGTGCCAGCAGGGTGCTATTAACTAGCGGGAGCTACGAGCAGTACTTC
cdr3_aa: CASRVLLTSGSYEQYF

j_call: TRBJ1-5
d_call: TRBD1
clone_size: -
v_call: TRBV30
cdr3_nt: TGTGCCTGGAGTGGCATGATAAGGGGGCGGAATCAGCCCCAGCATTTT
cdr3_aa: CAWSGMIRGRNQPQHF

j_call: TRBJ2-5
d_call: TRBD1
clone_size: -
v_call: TRBV5-6
cdr3_nt: TGTGCCAGCAGCTTAGGGCGGACAGGGGGCTACGGGAAGACCCAGTACTTC
cdr3_aa: CASSLGRTGGYGKTQYF